This TCR beta chain was observed in a study of T cells in Graves' hyperthyroidism and ophthalmopathy. What was amplified from RNA transcripts were TCR beta CDR3 regions. In the first-round RT-PCR of the TCR CDR3, the HTBI primer set was used. TCRdb used MiXCR to reprocess the multiplex PCR reads, holding one entry per CDR3 protein. This sample has just under 750,000 distinct CDR3 sequences; over 35% occur once, and the top ten carry roughly 30%. This clonotype was observed at least ten times. The CDR3 is 14 amino acids. Trimming pared 5 bases from V and 4 bases from J, leaving 9 bases between. The gene calls are TRBV12-3 or TRBV12-4 and TRBJ2-6, with D maybe TRBD1 (5 bases). The TCR originated in a woman in her forties with Graves' hyperthyroidism. Sequenced: blood. CDR3 coding DNA: TGTGCCAGCAGTCCCCAGGGAGGGGCCAACGTCCTGACTTTC. Translation: CASSPQGGANVLTF.